This T cell receptor (beta chain) was documented in a study of blood T cells in healthy people across ages. General study points: Donors of long life had a larger count of naive CD4+ cells and greater diversity than aged donors. As age increased, TCR beta diversity per million T cells fell in a roughly linear fashion.

As for this clonotype: Antigen specificity is unknown.

With a J-beta primer mix and a sample-barcoded 5' primer, a second PCR ran roughly 6 to 11 cycles. MiXCR was run by TCRdb on the 5' RACE reads, yielding one entry per CDR3 protein. The profile covers about 760,000 distinct CDR3 sequences, with around 25% appearing a single time and roughly a tenth taken by the ten largest. These data were also reused for a study on T cells of mothers and their children. That paper adds: Mothers and children who were related shared slightly more overlap than unrelated pairs, but not significantly more.

This sequence originates from a boy younger than 18 in good health. The sequencing input was blood.

The DNA of the CDR3 is TGTGCCAGCAGCTTAACGTTGCGGGAGACAGATACGCAGTATTTT. This translates into CASSLTLRETDTQYF. V usage is TRBV7-3 and J usage is TRBJ2-3; 7 bases are a match to TRBD2. CDR3 length: 15 amino acids. The ends lost 0 bases at V and 3 bases at J; junction bases unmatched: 3. Germline V gene data show CDR1 as SGHTA and CDR2 as FQGTGA. Full variable domain (outside the CDR3, taken from reference TRBV7-3 and TRBJ2-3): GAGVSQTPSNKVTEKGKYVELRCDPISGHTALYWYRQSLGQGPEFLIYFQGTGAADDSGLPNDRFFAVRPEGSVSTLKIQRTERGDSAVYLCASSLTLRETDTQYFGPGTRLTVL.